The clone carrying this TCR beta chain was recorded only once. This sample is part of a study of blood T cell repertoires in COVID-19. This CDR3 comprises 12 residues. The ends were cut back, 4 bases at V and 10 bases at J, with 13 bases in the middle. Germline-derived CDR1 and CDR2 are SEHNR and FQNEAQ (reference sequence). How the authors handled the data: Estimation of nucleated cell counts was performed using reference gene primer amplification. The repertoire was sequenced with immunoSEQ multiplex PCR; TCRdb's copy has only in-frame clones and lacks some. The DNA gave D and trimming, while V, J and clone size come from that table. In the table there are almost 80,000 clones, approximately 82% of which are singletons.

The genes are TRBV7-9 and TRBJ1-1; tentatively, D is TRBD1 (6 bases). The sample taken for sequencing was peripheral blood. The clonotype originates from a woman in her 70s with acute or convalescent COVID-19. Here the CDR3 DNA reads TGTGCCAGCAGCTCAGGGGATGGGGCAGCTTTCTTT. Protein: CASSSGDGAAFF.